The entry below gives a single TCR beta chain sequence along with its context. TCRdb's table, derived via immunoSEQ multiplex PCR, lists solely in-frame clones and lacks some. Of roughly 120,000 clones in the sample, 80% are singletons; the top ten hold about 2%. This entry is derived from a study of blood T cell repertoires in COVID-19. This CDR3 is 13 amino acids long. Trimming cost V 5 bases and J 0 bases, with 8 bases left between them. Per germline, CDR1 MNHEY and CDR2 SVGAGI. The sequence was collected from a man between 65 and 79 years old with acute or convalescent COVID-19. This chain links TRBV6-5 with TRBJ2-7, with D unclear. The sample comprised peripheral blood. The CDR3 spells CASSRGGSYEQYF. The DNA of the CDR3 is TGTGCCAGCAGTCGCGGCGGCTCCTACGAGCAGTACTTC.